Listed here are 2 T cell receptor beta chains from one sample, sequenced in a study of blood T cell repertoires in COVID-19. Sequencing was performed with immunoSEQ multiplex PCR; in TCRdb, only in-frame clones are kept and a portion is missing. The top ten hold around 6.5% of the sample, which has under 250,000 clones, 85% seen once. The specimen was peripheral blood. The receptors here all came from a woman aged 60-75 years with active or convalescent COVID-19.

The gene calls are TRBV10-3 and TRBJ1-4, with D possibly TRBD1 on 5 matching bases. Germline V gives CDR1 ENHRY, CDR2 SYGVKD. The germline V and J ends were trimmed by 10 bases and 6 bases, with 18 bases remaining between them. The CDR3 covers 14 residues. DNA for the CDR3: TGTGCCACCGCGGAGGGCCAGGGTCATGAAAAACTGTTTTTT. Residues: CATAEGQGHEKLFF.

The V call is TRBV19, the J call TRBJ2-4; D is uncertain. This CDR3 spans 13 amino acids. V was clipped by 7 bases and J by 2 bases, with 9 bases between them. CDR1 is LNHDA, CDR2 SQIVND, per germline (reference sequence). DNA of the CDR3: TGTGCCAGTACTAGAGGAACCAAAAACATTCAGTACTTC. Protein sequence: CASTRGTKNIQYF.